One sample yielded the 19 T cell receptor beta chains listed below, sequenced in a study of T cells in localized non-small cell lung cancer. TCRdb keeps only in-frame clones here, not all; method: immunoSEQ multiplex PCR. This table holds about 74,000 clones, less than 85% found once. The specimen comprised peripheral blood, sampled before any cancer treatment. These receptors all come from a female donor older than 55 with stage I lung adenocarcinoma.

This chain joins TRBV15 and TRBJ1-2, with D unclear. Trimming removed 0 bases at V and 4 bases at J, with 9 bases between. Germline CDR1 is LNHNV and CDR2 is YYDKDF (reference sequence). This CDR3 region has 14 residues. The DNA of the CDR3 is TGTGCCACCAGCAGAGAAGACGGGAGCTATGGCTACACCTTC. It is translated as CATSREDGSYGYTF.

V is TRBV18 and J is TRBJ2-1, with D tentatively TRBD2 (6 bases). This CDR3 has 15 amino acids. V lost 2 bases to trimming and J lost 12 bases, with 20 bases between them. From germline, CDR1 is KGHSH and CDR2 LQKENI. The CDR3 loop is CASSPGSETSSGQFF. CDR3 sequence (DNA): TGTGCCAGCTCACCAGGTTCGGAGACTAGTTCGGGGCAGTTCTTC.

The chain has TRBV7-9 and TRBJ2-7; either TRBD1 or TRBD2 may fit D (6 bases each). Trimming shortened V by 4 bases and J by 0 bases, and 10 bases separated the two germline ends. The CDR3 length is 14 residues. Germline loops: CDR1 SEHNR, CDR2 FQNEAQ (reference sequence). This CDR3 is CASSSPGASYEQYF. The DNA of the CDR3 is TGTGCCAGCAGCTCTCCGGGGGCCTCCTACGAGCAGTACTTC.

This sequence joins TRBV5-8 and TRBJ1-2, with D possibly being TRBD1 (5 bases). Germline-derived CDR1 and CDR2 are SGHTS and YDEGEE. The V and J ends lost 1 base and 0 bases respectively, with 10 bases between them. The CDR3 has 15 amino acids. The CDR3 DNA reads TGTGCCAGCAGCTTGATGAGGGGAGCTAACTATGGCTACACCTTC. The encoded protein is CASSLMRGANYGYTF.

V gene TRBV28 combines with J gene TRBJ2-1; unclear D gene. V was pared by 2 bases and J by 0 bases, with 14 bases between. Germline V gives CDR1 MDHEN, CDR2 SYDVKM. This CDR3 spans 17 amino acids. The CDR3 is CASSLGENRSSYNEQFF. The CDR3 coding sequence is TGTGCCAGCAGTTTAGGAGAGAACCGAAGCTCCTACAATGAGCAGTTCTTC.

The chain combines TRBV5-8 with TRBJ2-2; 10 bases align to TRBD2. J lost 5 bases, V lost 4 bases, and 5 bases had no gene match. Germline V CDR1 and CDR2: SGHTS, YDEGEE. The CDR3 length is 15 residues. The CDR3 loop reads CASSPGLARTGELFF. CDR3 DNA: TGTGCCAGCAGCCCGGGACTAGCGAGGACCGGGGAGCTGTTTTTT.

The V call is TRBV18, the J call TRBJ1-1, with 7 bases lining up with TRBD1. CDR1 is KGHSH, CDR2 LQKENI, per germline. V shed 6 bases and J 1 base; nucleotides not matched to a gene: 2. The CDR3 runs 13 residues. CDR3 coding DNA: TGTGCCAGCTCTCGGGACAGGAACACTGAAGCTTTCTTT. Translation gives CASSRDRNTEAFF. Full variable domain (rest looked up from reference TRBV18 and TRBJ1-1): NAGVMQNPRHLVRRRGQEARLRCSPMKGHSHVYWYRQLPEEGLKFMVYLQKENIIDESGMPKERFSAEFPKEGPSILRIQQVVRGDSAAYFCASSRDRNTEAFFGQGTRLTVV.

The chain recombines TRBV15 with TRBJ1-4, with a tentative D call TRBD1 (5 bases). Deletions cut 2 bases from V and 4 bases from J, with 14 bases between. Germline CDR1 and CDR2: LNHNV and YYDKDF (reference sequence). The CDR3 length is 16 residues. The DNA for the CDR3 is TGTGCCACCAGCAGAAACCGACAGCTATTTAATGAAAAACTGTTTTTT. This sequence encodes CATSRNRQLFNEKLFF.

This chain uses TRBV12-5 with TRBJ2-1; 11 nucleotides line up with TRBD2. The CDR3 runs 18 residues. J gave up 0 bases and V 3 bases, and 7 bases lay outside the gene matches. The germline V gene encodes CDR1 LGHNT and CDR2 FRNRAP. This CDR3 reads CASGFGRLAGSSYNEQFF. The CDR3 region has the DNA TGTGCTAGTGGTTTTGGGAGACTAGCGGGAAGCTCCTACAATGAGCAGTTCTTC.

This chain uses TRBV7-2 with TRBJ2-2, with 8 bases identical to TRBD1. Germline V CDR1 and CDR2: SGHTA, FQGNSA. CDR3 length: 14 residues. The V and J ends lost 5 bases and 6 bases, in that order; junction bases with no gene match: 5. DNA of the CDR3: TGTGCCAGCAGCCCAAGACAGGGGTCCGGGGAGCTGTTTTTT. Translation: CASSPRQGSGELFF.

This chain joins TRBV7-3 and TRBJ2-2; the match to TRBD1 covers 9 bases. The CDR3 sequence is 17 residues long. Germline V gene data show CDR1 as SGHTA and CDR2 as FQGTGA. V was pared by 5 bases and J by 5 bases, with 12 bases of the junction left unmatched. CDR3 sequence (DNA): TGTGCCAGCAGCGCCAAAAAGGGGACAGGGAATACCGGGGAGCTGTTTTTT. Translated: CASSAKKGTGNTGELFF.

The chain combines TRBV6-1 with TRBJ1-4; no clear D gene. The germline gives CDR1 MNHNS, CDR2 SASEGT. Trimming took off 4 bases at V and 5 bases at J, with 11 bases between the two ends. The CDR3 is 14 amino acids. The CDR3 spells CASSGGGSNEKLFF. DNA of the CDR3: TGTGCCAGCAGTGGCGGAGGATCCAATGAAAAACTGTTTTTT.

V and J are TRBV5-1 and TRBJ1-3, with 7 bases lining up with TRBD1. The CDR3 has 17 residues. J lost 0 bases, V lost 4 bases, and 10 bases had no gene match. Germline V lookup: CDR1 SGHRS, CDR2 YFSETQ. CDR3 amino acids: CASSRGQPLTSGNTIYF. For the CDR3, the DNA is TGCGCCAGCAGCAGGGGACAGCCACTAACCTCTGGAAACACCATATATTTT.

This chain uses TRBV5-4 with TRBJ2-7, with 9 bases that match TRBD2. Germline CDR1 and CDR2: SGHNT and YYREEE (reference sequence). V gave up 0 bases and J gave up 6 bases; unmatched junction bases: 7. The CDR3 consists of 15 residues. The CDR3 is CASSLVSSGSREQYF. In DNA, the CDR3 is TGTGCCAGCAGCTTGGTGAGTAGCGGGAGTCGCGAGCAGTACTTC.

The count of this clone is one. This rearrangement joins TRBV7-2 to TRBJ1-6; TRBD1 matches 10 bases. The CDR3 contains 15 residues. The germline V gene encodes CDR1 SGHTA and CDR2 FQGNSA. J was trimmed by 9 bases and V by 5 bases; bases with no gene match: 7. The CDR3 loop is CASSLRQGAVSPLHF. CDR3 DNA: TGTGCCAGCAGCCTGCGACAGGGGGCGGTTTCACCCCTCCACTTT.

The CDR3 loop is CASTRTGVTEAFF. CDR3 nucleotide sequence: TGTGCCAGCACCAGGACAGGGGTAACTGAAGCTTTCTTT. This chain connects TRBV6-5 to TRBJ1-1, with 9 positions matching TRBD1. Germline V gene sequence: CDR1 MNHEY, CDR2 SVGAGI. This CDR3 has 13 amino acids. Trimming at V came to 7 bases and at J to 5 bases, leaving 5 bases not matched to a gene.

The CDR3 reads CASSLDPPPQETQYF. Written as DNA, the CDR3 is TGTGCCAGCAGCTTAGACCCCCCCCCACAAGAGACCCAGTACTTC. V and J are TRBV11-2 and TRBJ2-5; D is unclear. The CDR3 totals 15 residues. Between the trimmed V and J ends, which lost 0 bases and 2 bases, there was a span of 10 bases. In germline, CDR1 is SGHAT, CDR2 FQNNGV.

This chain uses TRBV5-1 with TRBJ1-1; TRBD1 matches at 11 bases. The germline gives CDR1 SGHRS, CDR2 YFSETQ. The CDR3 covers 17 residues. V dropped 4 bases and J dropped 1; count of bases not matched to a gene: 9. The CDR3 DNA sequence: TGCGCCAGCAGCCTACGGGACAGGGGGTATACGAACACTGAAGCTTTCTTT. Amino acids: CASSLRDRGYTNTEAFF.

The CDR3 DNA reads as TGTGCCAGCAGCTTAGGTGTAAGGGGGGAACAAGAGACCCAGTACTTC. Its protein product is CASSLGVRGEQETQYF. This rearrangement joins TRBV7-8 to TRBJ2-5, with D possibly being TRBD1 or TRBD2 (6 bases each). CDR3 length: 16 amino acids. Germline CDR1 and CDR2: SGHVS and FQNEAQ. V shed 1 base and J shed 2 bases, with 14 bases lying between them.